The clone carrying this TCR beta chain was seen only a few times. The antigen is not known. Trimming cost V 3 bases and J 5 bases, with 14 bases left between them. Germline assignment: CDR1 LGHDT and CDR2 YNNKEL (reference sequence). The CDR3 sequence is 16 residues long. From the RT-PCR reads, TCRdb called clonotypes with MiXCR, one entry per CDR3 protein. This sample has around 580,000 distinct CDR3 sequences, with 14% found just once. The data belong to a study of response to subunit inactivated influenza vaccine. Findings and caveats of the study: With each seasonal influenza vaccination, the authors suggested, few new T cells are recruited.

The chain recombines TRBV3-1 with TRBJ1-6; D gene uncertain. The sample was PBMCs from blood, taken 11 to 12 days after vaccination. The sequence was obtained from a man aged 50 to 59 who received an inactivated influenza vaccine. In nucleotides, the CDR3 is TGTGCCAGCAGCCACGATGGATTACTTGATAATTCACCCCTCCACTTT. Its translation is CASSHDGLLDNSPLHF.